Given below is one T cell receptor (beta chain) in context. Its matching antigen is unknown. The data stem from a study of cytomegalovirus exposure and HLA in healthy donors. The primer mix had 60 Vbeta and 13 Jbeta primers. The method was immunoSEQ multiplex PCR; TCRdb's version includes in-frame clones alone and lacks a portion of them. The sample consists of 160,000 or so clones, 55% to 75% of them appearing once. Study-wide results and limits: Across HLA loci, a later analysis found differing TCR association rates, with DRB1 most and HLA-C fewest.

Sequencing was carried out using PBMCs. This sequence originates from a human donor in good health.

The CDR3 nucleotides read TGTGCCAGCAGCTCTGGACTAGTGGGAGATACGCAGTATTTT. This encodes CASSSGLVGDTQYF. V and J are TRBV5-4 and TRBJ2-3; 7 bases align to TRBD2. With V trimmed by 3 bases and J by 5 bases, 6 bases remained unmatched. In germline, CDR1 is SGHNT, CDR2 YYREEE (reference sequence). CDR3 length: 14 residues.